One and the same sample provided the 9 T cell receptor beta chains below, sequenced in a study of blood T cells in healthy people across ages. Together with a sample-barcoded 5' primer, a J-beta primer mix was included in a second PCR lasting roughly 6 to 12 cycles. TCRdb reanalysed the 5' RACE reads using MiXCR and keeps one entry per CDR3 protein. Here the sample spans approximately 780,000 distinct CDR3 sequences, under 30% being singletons. The same specimen was also included in a second study, on T cells of mothers and their children.

Sequences were obtained from blood. The receptors originated from a boy younger than 18 in good health.

This chain links TRBV20-1 with TRBJ2-3, with a possible D match to TRBD2 (7 bases). Germline lookup yields CDR1 DFQATT and CDR2 SNEGSKA (reference sequence). The CDR3 spans 13 residues. V lost 8 bases and J lost 5, with 17 bases in between. In DNA form, the CDR3 reads TGCAGTACCCACCTCGGGGGGCTAGATACGCAGTATTTT. Translated: CSTHLGGLDTQYF.

The rearrangement joins TRBV6-1 to TRBJ1-5; D gene unclear. The CDR3 covers 15 residues. Germline V gives CDR1 MNHNS, CDR2 SASEGT. The V gene lost 0 bases and the J gene lost 7 bases, with 13 bases spanning the gap. CDR3 region: CASSEARNDWQPQHF. The CDR3 DNA is TGTGCCAGCAGTGAAGCTCGAAATGATTGGCAGCCCCAGCATTTT.

This clonotype came up a few times. The chain has TRBV10-3 and TRBJ1-4, with 8 bases aligning to TRBD1. The J segment lost 3 bases and the V segment lost 2 bases, leaving 8 bases of the junction unmatched. Germline CDR1 and CDR2: ENHRY and SYGVKD. The CDR3 runs to 17 residues. CDR3 loop: CAISEEGATGANEKLFF. The CDR3 bases are TGTGCCATCAGTGAGGAGGGGGCGACAGGGGCTAATGAAAAACTGTTTTTT.

The CDR3 region is CASSPDLGGRQYF. The CDR3 DNA follows: TGTGCCAGCAGTCCCGATCTTGGAGGGAGGCAGTACTTC. The V call is TRBV12-3 or TRBV12-4, the J call TRBJ2-7, with D perhaps TRBD2 (6 bases). The V end lost 5 bases, the J end lost 9 bases, and 17 bases lay between the germline ends. The CDR3 consists of 13 residues.

The CDR3 DNA follows: TGTGCCAGCAGTGGAAGTGAGACAGTCAGAGCCGCAACTAATGAAAAACTGTTTTTT. It codes for CASSGSETVRAATNEKLFF. The chain recombines TRBV6-1 with TRBJ1-4, with D possibly TRBD1 on 5 matching bases. The CDR3 runs to 19 residues. Trimming removed 4 bases from V and 0 bases from J, with 21 bases in between. CDR1 is MNHNS, CDR2 SASEGT, per germline.

This clonotype was seen only a few times. The J gene is TRBJ2-1, the V gene TRBV28; the D is unclear. The CDR3 length is 14 residues. Germline V gene lookup returns CDR1 MDHEN and CDR2 SYDVKM. V shed 7 bases and J shed 0 bases, with 10 bases lying between them. CDR3 in amino acids: CASTAVSSYNEQFF. The CDR3 DNA reads TGTGCCAGCACGGCAGTTAGCTCCTACAATGAGCAGTTCTTC.

This clonotype was recorded a few times. This chain links TRBV28 with TRBJ1-4, with TRBD1 matching over 7 bases. The CDR3 is 14 amino acids. V dropped 7 bases and J dropped 8; count of bases not matched to a gene: 10. CDR1 is MDHEN and CDR2 is SYDVKM in the germline V gene. CDR3 amino acids: CASTLTGEDEKLFF. The CDR3 DNA is TGTGCCAGCACCTTAACAGGGGAGGACGAAAAACTGTTTTTT.

There are a few counts of this clonotype. The chain employs TRBV14 and TRBJ2-2; D unresolved. This CDR3 is 13 amino acids long. The germline V gene has CDR1 SGHDN and CDR2 FVKESK. Trimming shortened V by 1 base and J by 8 bases, and 8 bases separated the two germline ends. Here the CDR3 DNA reads TGTGCCAGCAGCCAAGCGAAAATAGGGGAGCTGTTTTTT. Its translation is CASSQAKIGELFF.

This sequence joins TRBV27 and TRBJ1-4; D uncertain. Germline loops: CDR1 MNHEY, CDR2 SMNVEV (reference sequence). V was trimmed by 2 bases and J by 7 bases, leaving 11 bases between them. This CDR3 is built from 14 residues. The CDR3: CASSLEGRGEKLFF. DNA of the CDR3: TGTGCCAGCAGTTTAGAAGGGAGAGGTGAAAAACTGTTTTTT.